These T cell receptor beta chains were read from a single sample in a study of blood T cells in healthy people across ages. TCRdb ran MiXCR on the 5' RACE reads and lists one entry per CDR3 protein. The sample contains roughly 1,500,000 distinct CDR3 sequences, 42% of which appear only once. What was sequenced was blood. The source is a woman younger than 35 in good health. Both conserved end residues are part of each CDR3. The D gene is left open where the match is weak. A row's size may be missing; if present it is once, few, many or a size class.

clone_size j_call v_call d_call cdr3_aa cdr3_nt
NA TRBJ2-7 TRBV4-2 NA CASSQEDSIYEQYF TGTGCCAGCAGCCAAGAGGACTCCATCTACGAGCAGTACTTC
NA TRBJ2-1 TRBV30 NA CAWREGIYNEQFF TGTGCCTGGAGGGAGGGGATATACAATGAGCAGTTCTTC
NA TRBJ2-4 TRBV5-5 NA CASMRTIGSIQYF TGTGCCAGCATGCGCACCATAGGGAGCATTCAGTACTTC
NA TRBJ2-1 TRBV6-5 TRBD2 CASSYGLADYNEQFF TGTGCCAGCAGTTACGGGCTAGCGGACTACAATGAGCAGTTCTTC
NA TRBJ1-2 TRBV2 TRBD1 CASSSGTGGGNYGYTF TGTGCCAGCAGTTCCGGGACAGGGGGCGGGAACTATGGCTACACCTTC
few TRBJ2-3 TRBV6-1 NA CATSTGSWADTQYF TGTGCCACCTCTACAGGGAGTTGGGCGGATACGCAGTATTTT
NA TRBJ2-3 TRBV6-1 NA CASSEDYRIVTKSDTQYF TGTGCCAGCAGTGAAGATTACAGGATCGTCACGAAATCAGATACGCAGTATTTT
few TRBJ1-5 TRBV12-3/TRBV12-4 NA CASSLGSSGGRNQPQHF TGTGCCAGCAGTTTAGGTTCGAGCGGGGGCCGAAATCAGCCCCAGCATTTT
NA TRBJ2-4 TRBV24-1 NA CATSTAASKNIQYF TGTGCCACCAGTACGGCGGCCTCCAAAAACATTCAGTACTTC
few TRBJ2-1 TRBV2 NA CASSGGENEQFF TGTGCCAGCAGTGGGGGGGAAAATGAGCAGTTCTTC
NA TRBJ2-7 TRBV12-3/TRBV12-4 TRBD2 CASSPSGRETYEQYF TGTGCCAGCAGCCCCTCGGGGCGGGAGACCTACGAGCAGTACTTC
few TRBJ2-3 TRBV24-1 NA CATTPAGNTDTQYF TGTGCCACCACCCCGGCCGGGAACACAGATACGCAGTATTTT
NA TRBJ2-7 TRBV12-3/TRBV12-4 NA CASSLTGLVAYEQYF TGTGCCAGCAGCCTGACAGGCCTAGTGGCCTACGAGCAGTACTTC
NA TRBJ1-2 TRBV20-1 TRBD1 CSASVSGGADYGYTF TGCAGTGCTAGTGTGTCAGGGGGCGCGGACTATGGCTACACCTTC
NA TRBJ1-2 TRBV30 NA CAWAYDRYNYGYTF TGTGCCTGGGCTTACGACAGATATAACTATGGCTACACCTTC
NA TRBJ1-1 TRBV20-1 NA CSARRGEGNTEAFF TGCAGTGCTAGGCGGGGGGAGGGGAACACTGAAGCTTTCTTT
NA TRBJ1-2 TRBV7-2 TRBD1 CASSSQGAQGYTF TGTGCCAGCAGCTCACAGGGGGCGCAGGGCTACACCTTC
few TRBJ2-7 TRBV5-1 TRBD2 CASSLSGDLYEQYF TGCGCCAGCAGCCTTAGCGGGGACCTGTACGAGCAGTACTTC
NA TRBJ2-5 TRBV27 NA CASRKWAAGTQETQYF TGTGCCAGCAGGAAGTGGGCTGCAGGCACCCAAGAGACCCAGTACTTC
NA TRBJ2-7 TRBV7-6 TRBD1 CASSLDKGTGDYEQYF TGTGCCAGCAGCTTAGATAAAGGCACAGGGGATTACGAGCAGTACTTC
NA TRBJ2-7 TRBV21-1 NA CASSKKRGQKTDYEQYF TGTGCCAGCAGCAAAAAAAGGGGCCAAAAGACCGACTACGAGCAGTACTTC
NA TRBJ2-3 TRBV10-3 TRBD1 CAIRGRTDRGTDTQYF TGTGCCATCAGGGGGAGGACGGACAGGGGCACAGATACGCAGTATTTT
NA TRBJ2-7 TRBV12-3/TRBV12-4 TRBD1 CASSLQGARIDEQYF TGTGCCAGCAGTTTACAGGGGGCGAGGATCGACGAGCAGTACTTC
NA TRBJ1-2 TRBV5-1 NA CASSLGAANGYTF TGCGCCAGCAGCTTGGGGGCAGCCAATGGCTACACCTTC
NA TRBJ2-1 TRBV9 NA CASSSEGGGIYNEQFF TGTGCCAGCAGCTCAGAGGGGGGGGGGATATACAATGAGCAGTTCTTC
NA TRBJ2-1 TRBV12-3/TRBV12-4 NA CASSLGDTPANEQFF TGTGCCAGCAGTTTGGGGGACACCCCCGCAAATGAGCAGTTCTTC
NA TRBJ2-7 TRBV27 NA CASSSPAGWDEQYF TGTGCCAGCAGTTCTCCGGCAGGGTGGGACGAGCAGTACTTC
NA TRBJ2-1 TRBV2 TRBD2 CASSEAGLDDLFF TGTGCCAGCAGTGAAGCGGGACTAGACGATCTGTTCTTC